This T cell receptor beta chain was profiled in a study of blood T cell repertoires in COVID-19. As for the study in general: Material from acute and convalescent COVID-19 was sourced from the United States, Italy and Spain.

This table comes from immunoSEQ multiplex PCR, and its TCRdb copy is limited to in-frame clones, with some not included. The table has about 220,000 clones, around nine tenths seen once. Sequencing input: peripheral blood. The TCR sequence derives from a man aged 35-49 years with acute or convalescent COVID-19.

The CDR3 loop reads CASSVGGGQGYNEQFF. The CDR3 DNA sequence: TGTGCCAGCAGCGTAGGCGGCGGACAGGGCTACAATGAGCAGTTCTTC. The gene calls are TRBV9 and TRBJ2-1; 8 bases agree with TRBD1. Trimming cost V 0 bases and J 3 bases; bases outside gene matches: 5. This CDR3 contains 16 residues. Germline lookup yields CDR1 SGDLS and CDR2 YYNGEE.